Included here is one T cell receptor beta chain sequence, with context. Its target is not known. Trimming took 5 bases from V and 1 from J, leaving 11 bases between them. The V gene's germline CDR1 is MDHEN and CDR2 SYDVKM. The CDR3 has 14 amino acids. This record comes from a study of radiotherapy plus CTLA-4 blockade in lung cancer. Overall study: Disease control was achieved by about 29% of patients, and objective responses by less than 20%.

Findings and caveats of the study: Dynamics of early blood T cell clones, together with interferon-beta, were reportedly the best predictors of response. An expansion of tumor-derived TCR clones occurred in blood after radiotherapy plus ipilimumab.

TCRdb's table, derived via immunoSEQ multiplex PCR, lists solely in-frame clones and lacks some. The sample holds tens of thousands of clones, 65% to 85% seen once. Sequencing used peripheral blood, obtained from a patient treated with radiotherapy plus ipilimumab. The chain carries TRBV28 and TRBJ2-5; D perhaps matches TRBD1 (5 bases). The sequence was obtained from a human donor with non-small cell lung cancer who had stable disease on radiotherapy plus ipilimumab. The DNA of the CDR3 is TGTGCCAGCAGTACAGGACGGGCCCAAGAGACCCAGTACTTC. The encoded protein is CASSTGRAQETQYF.